One and the same sample provided the 11 T cell receptor beta chains below, sequenced in a study of cytomegalovirus exposure and HLA in healthy donors. PCR used 60 Vbeta primers and 13 Jbeta primers. This table comes from immunoSEQ multiplex PCR, and its TCRdb copy is limited to in-frame clones, with some not included. Of approximately 150,000 clones in the sample, roughly 80% were seen once. The specimen was PBMCs. These receptors all stem from a woman under 30 in good health and CMV-seropositive.

This clone was counted only a few times. The gene calls are TRBV30 and TRBJ1-6; D call uncertain. V was pared by 4 bases and J by 0 bases, with 10 bases between. CDR1 is GTSNPN and CDR2 is SVGIG in the germline V gene (reference sequence). This CDR3 comprises 15 residues. The CDR3 nucleotides are TGTGCCTGGAACGCGGTGAGCTCCTATAATTCACCCCTCCACTTT. It yields the protein CAWNAVSSYNSPLHF.

This clone was observed once. J is TRBJ1-2 and V is TRBV10-2; TRBD1 agrees at 8 bases. After removal of 6 bases from V and 4 bases from J, the junction contained 7 bases not matched to a gene. This CDR3 is 14 amino acids long. The germline CDR1 and CDR2 sequences are WSHSY and SAAADI. In DNA form, the CDR3 reads TGCGCCAGCAGCAAGGACAGGGCAGGCTATGGCTACACCTTC. Translated, it gives CASSKDRAGYGYTF.

V is TRBV15 and J is TRBJ1-2; D is perhaps TRBD1 (5 bases). The germline CDR1 and CDR2 sequences are LNHNV and YYDKDF (reference sequence). The CDR3 totals 13 residues. Trimming took off 1 base at V and 7 bases at J, with 10 bases between the two ends. In DNA form, the CDR3 reads TGTGCCACCAGCAGAGCAAGTGGGGCTGGCTACACCTTC. This codes for CATSRASGAGYTF.

This clone was observed a handful of times. The chain couples TRBV7-9 to TRBJ1-5; the D gene is possibly TRBD1 (5 bases). Germline V lookup: CDR1 SEHNR, CDR2 FQNEAQ (reference sequence). This CDR3 contains 15 residues. Trimming removed 2 bases at V and 4 bases at J, with 12 bases between. Written as DNA, the CDR3 is TGTGCCAGCAGCTTATGGGGGGAAGCGAATCAGCCCCAGCATTTT. Protein product: CASSLWGEANQPQHF.

The rearrangement links TRBV27 to TRBJ2-7; D is unresolved. Trimming took off 3 bases at V and 3 bases at J, with 15 bases between the two ends. Germline loops: CDR1 MNHEY, CDR2 SMNVEV (reference sequence). CDR3 length equals 15 residues. The CDR3 region has the DNA TGTGCCAGCAGTTTCGCGAGACAACCAGTCTACGAGCAGTACTTC. Protein product: CASSFARQPVYEQYF.

The CDR3 sequence: CASSANRAGTEAFF. The CDR3 DNA sequence: TGTGCCAGCAGCGCAAACAGGGCTGGCACTGAAGCTTTCTTT. The chain employs TRBV7-2 and TRBJ1-1; D possibly corresponds to TRBD1 (6 bases). V lost 5 bases and J 4 bases, leaving 14 bases between the germline ends. Germline V lookup: CDR1 SGHTA, CDR2 FQGNSA. The CDR3 has 14 residues. Complete variable domain (other parts from reference TRBV7-2 and TRBJ1-1): GAGVSQSPSNKVTEKGKDVELRCDPISGHTALYWYRQSLGQGLEFLIYFQGNSAPDKSGLPSDRFSAERTGGSVSTLTIQRTQQEDSAVYLCASSANRAGTEAFFGQGTRLTVV.

The J gene is TRBJ2-5, the V gene TRBV11-2, with TRBD2 identical over 11 bases. This CDR3 is 19 amino acids long. V shed 3 bases, J shed 0 bases, and the junction held 12 bases outside the gene matches. Germline V lookup: CDR1 SGHAT, CDR2 FQNNGV. For the CDR3, the DNA is TGTGCCAGCAGCTTCGAAGGCCTAGCGGGGGGAACGTACCAAGAGACCCAGTACTTC. Translated, it gives CASSFEGLAGGTYQETQYF.

The chain employs TRBV25-1 and TRBJ2-5; 9 bases fit TRBD1. Germline CDR1 and CDR2: MGHDK and SYGVNS. The CDR3 loop spans 14 amino acids. J lost 5 bases, V lost 5 bases, and 6 bases had no gene match. The CDR3 is CASSRGTGRETQYF. In DNA, the CDR3 is TGTGCCAGCAGTCGCGGGACAGGGAGGGAGACCCAGTACTTC.

V is TRBV7-8 and J is TRBJ1-3; tentative D call: TRBD1 (5 bases). The ends were cut back, 7 bases at V and 0 bases at J, with 13 bases in the middle. Looked up from germline, CDR1 is SGHVS and CDR2 is FQNEAQ. The length of the CDR3 is 15 residues. CDR3 bases: TGTGCCAGCACCCCCTCGACAGCCTCTGGAAACACCATATATTTT. This translates into CASTPSTASGNTIYF.

The rearrangement links TRBV4-2 to TRBJ2-3; 8 positions match TRBD2. J gave up 3 bases and V 0 bases, and 2 bases lay outside the gene matches. The germline CDR1 and CDR2 sequences are LGHNA and YNFKEQ. This CDR3 region has 15 residues. CDR3 residues: CASSQEGLATDTQYF. The CDR3 DNA follows: TGTGCCAGCAGCCAAGAAGGACTAGCTACAGATACGCAGTATTTT.

The chain carries TRBV7-9 and TRBJ2-1; tentatively, D is TRBD2 (6 bases). The germline CDR1 and CDR2 sequences are SEHNR and FQNEAQ (reference sequence). CDR3 size: 13 residues. Trimming shortened V by 5 bases and J by 6 bases, and 11 bases separated the two germline ends. As DNA, the CDR3 is TGTGCCAGCAGCCCGGGGACTCGCAATGAGCAGTTCTTC. Amino acid sequence: CASSPGTRNEQFF.